The present T cell receptor (beta chain) was sequenced within a study of blood T cell repertoires in COVID-19. Overall study: Italy, Spain and the United States were the sources of the convalescent and acute COVID-19 samples. The analysed material was cDNA or gDNA that came from T cells, B-cell-depleted T cells, or PBMCs.

In the source study's methods: The authors estimated nucleated cell counts from reference gene primer amplification. Using immunoSEQ multiplex PCR, the repertoire was profiled, and TCRdb retains in-frame clones only, with some absent. From that table come the V and J calls and clone size; the DNA was used to work out D and trimming. The sample consists of 55,000 to 65,000 clones, about nine tenths of them appearing once. V was pared by 4 bases and J by 2 bases, with 12 bases between. The CDR3 contains 14 residues. Germline V gives CDR1 MNHEY, CDR2 SVGEGT. This sequence was found in a human donor with active COVID-19. The donor label of this sample is uncertain. The material sequenced was peripheral blood. The chain carries TRBV6-2 or TRBV6-3 and TRBJ2-7, with D maybe TRBD2 (6 bases). CDR3 DNA sequence: TGTGCCAGCAGTTCAGCGGGCCTTACCTACGAGCAGTACTTC. Its translation is CASSSAGLTYEQYF.